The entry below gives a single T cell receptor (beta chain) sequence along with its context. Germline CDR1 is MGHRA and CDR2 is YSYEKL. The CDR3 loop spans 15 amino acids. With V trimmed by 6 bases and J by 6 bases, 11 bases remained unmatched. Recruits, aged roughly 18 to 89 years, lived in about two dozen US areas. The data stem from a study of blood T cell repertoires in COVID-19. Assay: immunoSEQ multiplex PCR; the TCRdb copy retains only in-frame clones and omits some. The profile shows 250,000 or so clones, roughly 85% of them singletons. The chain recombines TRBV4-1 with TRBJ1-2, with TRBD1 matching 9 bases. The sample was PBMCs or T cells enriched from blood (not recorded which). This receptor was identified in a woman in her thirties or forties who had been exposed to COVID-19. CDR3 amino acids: CASRRQGQGRDGYTF. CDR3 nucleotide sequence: TGCGCCAGCAGGAGGCAAGGACAGGGGAGAGATGGCTACACCTTC.